The TCR beta chain under discussion was sequenced for a study of T-cell reconstitution after alpha-beta-depleted transplantation in children (dated by TCRdb to the mid-2010s). Looking at the study overall: T-cell immune reconstitution after TCRalphabeta/CD19-depleted allogeneic hematopoietic cell transplantation in children was quantitatively tracked in the study by means of TCR repertoire profiling. General conclusions and limits of the study: Over the following months the frequencies of hyperexpanded clones went down, and after one year T-cell counts and TCRbeta diversity were mostly credited to newly produced T cells. In some patients, the high TCRbeta diversity seen at day 60 was put down to recipient T cells and intrathymic progenitors that had survived conditioning. The apparently early recovery of alphabetaT-cell counts about two months after transplant reportedly depended on only several hundred rapidly expanded clones that came from non-depleted graft cells.

Library prep was done by PCR. These reads were obtained on an Illumina HiSeq 2500. TCR library preparation used molecular barcoding, with unique molecular identifiers applied to normalize quantification of the TCRbeta repertoire. The public reads were reanalyzed by TCRdb: fastp trimming at Q25, MiXCR alignment, in-frame beta chains only. Each entry is one CDR3 protein sequence, shown with its most common DNA and genes. The sample table holds about 1,000,000 distinct CDR3 sequences, of which 25% to 30% were seen once. The ten largest clonotypes hold roughly 31% of the sample. Regarding this clonotype: Its recognized antigen is unknown. Per-nucleotide qualities are absent, and no much larger clonotype sits a single base away.

This specimen's treatment or condition label, interpreted: allogeneic hematopoietic cell transplantation with graft depleted of TCRalphabeta T cells and CD19 B cells. The children who served as transplant recipients had been given grafts of TCRalphabeta/CD19-depleted allogeneic hematopoietic cells. CDR1 and CDR2 are read off the germline V gene as SGHRS and YFSETQ. V gives up 4 bases and J gives up 2 bases, and the segment between their germline ends measures 13 bases. From cysteine to phenylalanine, the CDR3 is 14 amino acids long. Only CDR3 DNA remains: 42 bases, in frame from the first base. This TCR was sampled from a boy in the first two years of life who had a stem cell transplant for SCID, so the T cells may come from the graft donor. The source was PBMCs, mostly from graft donor cells, collected 360 days after TCRalphabeta/CD19-depleted stem cell transplant. The receptor chain draws on TRBV5-1 and TRBJ2-7; the D match is possibly TRBD1 or TRBD2, with 5 bases aligned in each. The CDR3 loop reads CASSPGALAYEQYF. The DNA is as follows: TGCGCCAGCAGCCCCGGGGCTCTAGCCTACGAGCAGTACTTC.